This T cell receptor (beta chain) came from a study of PD-L1 blockade in urothelial cancer (dated by TCRdb to about 2017). At the level of the whole study: Therapy was started in about 2014 for all patients, and atezolizumab 1,200 mg was administered intravenously every 3 weeks. An exploratory multi-omic analysis was conducted of the somatic, immune and clinical correlates of response to PD-L1 blockade with atezolizumab in urothelial cancer. Blood samples were analyzed at two time points: 3 weeks after treatment start (second dose) and 6 weeks after treatment start. In the same patients, pretreatment tumors underwent whole exome sequencing and RNA sequencing in addition to TCR sequencing. Blood samples gave median yields of around 140,000 T cells and some 80,000 unique TCRs, along with a median clonality of approximately 0.08. About 90% of the 29 patients were identified as males with urothelial cancer of bladder origin, and a prior smoking history was reported by 18 of 29 patients. Pretreatment blood TCR-seq was available for under 35 patients, at least one posttreatment blood collection was obtained for 25 or so patients, and tumor TCR-seq was available for 25 or so patients. Pretreatment tumor samples and matched peripheral blood, collected serially before and after atezolizumab treatment, underwent TCR sequencing. Durable clinical benefit was achieved by nine patients but not by the remaining 20. Durable clinical benefit was defined as progression-free survival longer than 6 months, and TCR features were also tested against progression-free and overall survival. An ECOG performance status of 0 or 1 was recorded for the patients, and 0 to 3 prior chemotherapy regimens had been received by the patients.

What the work shows at the level of the full study, not this receptor alone: Because the sample size was small (n ≈ 29) and many exploratory analyses were performed, the results are intended to be hypothesis-generating. A pretreatment peripheral blood TCR clonality below the median was linked to improved progression-free and overall survival. Greater expansion of tumor-associated TCR clones in peripheral blood 3 weeks after the start of treatment was observed in patients with durable benefit (n ≈ 22, p = 0.022).

What this sample's time point label stands for: pretreatment peripheral blood. The cohort comprised roughly 30 patients with locally advanced or metastatic urothelial carcinoma treated at Memorial Sloan Kettering on a trial protocol. Peripheral blood mononuclear cells were collected pretreatment and during treatment, at between 1 and 8 total time points per patient. The Qiagen DNeasy Blood extraction kit was used to purify genomic DNA from total PBMCs and tumor samples. PBMCs were collected pretreatment and during treatment, and were isolated and stored as previously described. For this clone: The antigen it binds to is not known. No base quality information exists; no much larger clone differs at one position.

A distance of 13 bases separates the germline ends of V and J, which lose 0 bases and 6 bases respectively. The CDR3, from cysteine to phenylalanine, totals 15 residues. The only DNA kept is the CDR3, 45 bases in frame from the first base. The germline V gene specifies SGDLS as CDR1 and YYNGEE as CDR2. To estimate absolute template abundance from read counts, synthetic TCR analog templates were spiked into each PCR. The immunoSEQ assay used bias-controlled V and J gene primers to amplify TCRbeta CDR3 regions from genomic DNA. Sequencing of rearranged TCRbeta segments was performed at approximately 20X coverage. The authors processed their data as follows. Sequencing errors were corrected by clustering and CDR3s were annotated against IMGT to assign V, D and J genes. Downstream analyses used only productive TCRbeta rearrangements, leaving out any out-of-frame or stop-codon sequences. Clonality was computed as one minus Shannon entropy normalized by the log of the number of unique productive sequences. Fisher's exact test with Benjamini-Hochberg correction, at a threshold of adjusted p below 0.01, was used to find clones that differed between time points or between blood and tumor. This is the immuneACCESS table as TCRdb keeps it, with only in-frame sequences that have V and J called. A part of the clones is gone; compared with another copy, unresolved V genes explain less than half, and the rest is unexplained. The V and J calls and clone size were taken over from that table, and D and trimming were inferred from the DNA. For this sample there are around 63,000 clones; around 81% appear just once. The ten largest clones represent 5% to 7% of the sample.

The sample was PBMCs, taken around atezolizumab (anti-PD-L1) treatment. The chain was built from TRBV9 and TRBJ2-1; TRBD2 could be the D gene, as 6 bases match. The TCR originated in a man between 65 and 80 years old with urothelial cancer. The base sequence is TGTGCCAGCAGCGTAGATCTGGCGGGGCTCAATGAGCAGTTCTTC. Translated, this is CASSVDLAGLNEQFF.